The sequence of this T cell receptor (beta chain) was determined in a study of T cell responses to AZD1222 COVID-19 vaccine. Study results and caveats: Rises in breadth and depth of Spike-specific TCRs came after two AZD1222 doses. Across the whole spike, CD4 TCRs peaked at regions 160-218 and 743-854. Nearly half of spike-specific TCRs reportedly target unmutated variant regions.

This CDR3 spans 18 amino acids. V shed 4 bases and J 0 bases; nucleotides not matched to a gene: 8. CDR1 and CDR2 from the germline V gene are LGHNA and YNFKEQ. This clone was detected only once. Its antigen remains unknown. Libraries were prepared by immunoSEQ multiplex PCR; TCRdb keeps only in-frame clonotypes and omits some of them. Among roughly 200,000 clones listed, more than 80% were seen once. The chain combines TRBV4-2 with TRBJ2-3; TRBD1 aligns across 12 bases. This sample comprised peripheral blood, obtained 28 days after the second dose of the MenACWY control vaccine. This sequence was found in an adult who received the MenACWY meningococcal vaccine as a control. The CDR3 sequence is CASSRGQGAPSSTDTQYF. The CDR3 nucleotides are TGTGCCAGCAGCCGGGGACAGGGGGCCCCATCTAGCACAGATACGCAGTATTTT.